Below, 2 T cell receptor beta chains from the same sample are listed, as sequenced in a study of technical replicates of blood from several donors. Here immunoSEQ multiplex PCR was the method, and the copy in TCRdb shows in-frame clones only, minus some. The sample yields some 78,000 clones, 94% seen once. Input material: T cells isolated from PBMCs. The receptors were sampled from a human donor in good health.

This chain joins TRBV5-1 and TRBJ2-7, with 10 bases fitting TRBD2. CDR3 length: 16 residues. With V trimmed by 4 bases and J by 2 bases, 9 bases remained unmatched. Germline V gene data show CDR1 as SGHRS and CDR2 as YFSETQ. The CDR3 spells CASSHVTSGVAYEQYF. CDR3 sequence (DNA): TGCGCCAGCAGCCATGTCACTAGCGGGGTCGCCTACGAGCAGTACTTC. Based on the CDR3 plus reference TRBV5-1 and TRBJ2-7, the full variable domain is KAGVTQTPRYLIKTRGQQVTLSCSPISGHRSVSWYQQTPGQGLQFLFEYFSETQRNKGNFPGRFSGRQFSNSRSEMNVSTLELGDSALYLCASSHVTSGVAYEQYFGPGTRLTVT.

The chain combines TRBV5-6 with TRBJ2-1; tentatively, D is TRBD1 (5 bases). The CDR3 contains 15 residues. V lost 0 bases, J lost 6 bases, and 13 bases lay in between. Germline CDR1 is SGHDT and CDR2 is YYEEEE. The CDR3, as DNA: TGTGCCAGCAGCTTGGGGTTCCAGGGTCGCAATGAGCAGTTCTTC. It translates to CASSLGFQGRNEQFF.